This TCR beta chain was found in a study of shared clonotypes between healthy human individuals. Some clones are missing from TCRdb's copy, which holds only in-frame ones; the method was immunoSEQ multiplex PCR. The sample has approximately 1.1 million clones; 70% to 80% are singletons. The CDR3 consists of 14 residues. CDR1 and CDR2 from the germline V gene are SGHRS and YFSETQ. The J segment lost 6 bases and the V segment lost 2 bases, leaving 1 base of the junction unmatched. The V and J genes are TRBV5-1 and TRBJ2-1, with 11 positions matching TRBD2. This clonotype was sampled from a man younger than 35 in good health. Some clones in this sample may be carry-over from other donors' samples. The sequencing input was memory CD4+ T cells from PBMCs. The subset denotes: CD45RA-negative fraction. The CDR3 coding sequence is TGCGCCAGCAGCTTTACTAGCGGGAGCAATGAGCAGTTCTTC. Encoded protein: CASSFTSGSNEQFF.